The rows below give T cell receptor beta chains drawn from one sample of a study of early T cells in non-severe SARS-CoV-2 infection. TCRdb processed the 5' RACE reads anew with MiXCR; each CDR3 protein has one entry. The data show approximately 38,000 distinct CDR3 sequences, over 4% seen once. Sequencing input: whole blood. These receptors came from an adult who was a healthcare worker with PCR-confirmed SARS-CoV-2 infection or an uninfected control (not recorded which). CDR3s include the opening cysteine and the closing phenylalanine or tryptophan. D genes are given only for firm matches. Only some rows state a clone size, as once, few, many or a class for expanded clones.

clone size: -
J gene: TRBJ1-2
V gene: TRBV3-1
D gene: -
CDR3 protein: CASSQDLAGHGYTF
CDR3 DNA: TGTGCCAGCAGCCAAGATTTGGCAGGGCATGGCTACACCTTC

clone size: many
J gene: TRBJ1-1
V gene: TRBV14
D gene: -
CDR3 protein: CASSQGGTEAFF
CDR3 DNA: TGTGCCAGCAGCCAGGGAGGCACTGAAGCTTTCTTT

clone size: many
J gene: TRBJ2-5
V gene: TRBV11-2
D gene: TRBD2
CDR3 protein: CASRGGKETQYF
CDR3 DNA: TGTGCCAGCCGCGGGGGGAAAGAGACCCAGTACTTC

clone size: many
J gene: TRBJ2-1
V gene: TRBV20-1
D gene: -
CDR3 protein: CSAPFDPSYNEQFF
CDR3 DNA: TGCAGTGCTCCCTTCGATCCTTCCTACAATGAGCAGTTCTTC

clone size: many
J gene: TRBJ2-1
V gene: TRBV4-1
D gene: -
CDR3 protein: CASSHGIFSYNEQFF
CDR3 DNA: TGCGCCAGCAGCCATGGGATCTTCTCCTACAATGAGCAGTTCTTC

clone size: -
J gene: TRBJ1-2
V gene: TRBV27
D gene: TRBD1
CDR3 protein: CASRTPGQGAHGYTF
CDR3 DNA: TGTGCCAGCAGGACCCCGGGACAGGGGGCTCATGGCTACACCTTC

clone size: few
J gene: TRBJ1-1
V gene: TRBV5-1
D gene: -
CDR3 protein: CASRKDSSNTEAFF
CDR3 DNA: TGCGCCAGCCGAAAGGACAGTTCGAACACTGAAGCTTTCTTT

clone size: medium-sized
J gene: TRBJ2-7
V gene: TRBV7-9
D gene: -
CDR3 protein: CASTDLEGLYEQYF
CDR3 DNA: TGTGCCAGCACTGATTTAGAGGGACTTTACGAGCAGTACTTC

clone size: medium-sized
J gene: TRBJ1-1
V gene: TRBV20-1
D gene: TRBD1
CDR3 protein: CSAYETGVYTEAFF
CDR3 DNA: TGCAGTGCGTACGAAACAGGGGTGTACACTGAAGCTTTCTTT

clone size: few
J gene: TRBJ1-2
V gene: TRBV3-1
D gene: -
CDR3 protein: CASSQHDYGYTF
CDR3 DNA: TGTGCCAGCAGCCAGCATGACTATGGCTACACCTTC

clone size: few
J gene: TRBJ2-7
V gene: TRBV11-2
D gene: TRBD2
CDR3 protein: CASSSTPSGGASEQYF
CDR3 DNA: TGTGCCAGCAGCTCAACCCCTAGCGGGGGGGCGTCAGAGCAGTACTTC

clone size: many
J gene: TRBJ1-5
V gene: TRBV20-1
D gene: -
CDR3 protein: CSASEQSGDNQPQHF
CDR3 DNA: TGCAGTGCTAGTGAACAGTCAGGGGACAATCAGCCCCAGCATTTT

clone size: -
J gene: TRBJ2-7
V gene: TRBV5-1
D gene: TRBD1
CDR3 protein: CASSLGDRGYEQYF
CDR3 DNA: TGCGCCAGCAGCTTGGGGGACAGGGGTTACGAGCAGTACTTC

clone size: -
J gene: TRBJ2-1
V gene: TRBV3-1
D gene: TRBD2
CDR3 protein: CASSLTSGGQFF
CDR3 DNA: TGTGCCAGCAGCCTTACCTCGGGGGGACAGTTCTTC

clone size: few
J gene: TRBJ2-1
V gene: TRBV27
D gene: TRBD2
CDR3 protein: CASSSLAGTYNEQFF
CDR3 DNA: TGTGCCAGCAGTTCGTTAGCGGGGACCTACAATGAGCAGTTCTTC

clone size: many
J gene: TRBJ2-2
V gene: TRBV21-1
D gene: -
CDR3 protein: CASSKENGDRDDTGELFF
CDR3 DNA: TGTGCCAGCAGCAAAGAAAATGGGGACAGGGATGACACCGGGGAGCTGTTTTTT

clone size: -
J gene: TRBJ2-7
V gene: TRBV3-1
D gene: -
CDR3 protein: CASSPRFQASYEQYF
CDR3 DNA: TGTGCCAGCAGCCCCCGGTTCCAGGCCTCCTACGAGCAGTACTTC

clone size: many
J gene: TRBJ1-1
V gene: TRBV7-9
D gene: -
CDR3 protein: CASSSTGGSAAEAFF
CDR3 DNA: TGTGCCAGCAGCTCGACCGGGGGCTCGGCCGCTGAAGCTTTCTTT

clone size: few
J gene: TRBJ2-5
V gene: TRBV11-2
D gene: -
CDR3 protein: CASSPQVPRETQYF
CDR3 DNA: TGTGCCAGCAGCCCCCAGGTACCGAGAGAGACCCAGTACTTC

clone size: -
J gene: TRBJ2-1
V gene: TRBV19
D gene: TRBD1
CDR3 protein: CATRTAGGAWDEQFF
CDR3 DNA: TGTGCCACCAGGACTGCAGGGGGCGCTTGGGATGAGCAGTTCTTC

clone size: many
J gene: TRBJ2-7
V gene: TRBV6-5
D gene: -
CDR3 protein: CASSYSSQAQPYEQYF
CDR3 DNA: TGTGCCAGCAGTTACTCGAGTCAAGCACAGCCCTACGAGCAGTACTTC

clone size: -
J gene: TRBJ1-1
V gene: TRBV12-3/TRBV12-4
D gene: -
CDR3 protein: CASTQDTEAFF
CDR3 DNA: TGTGCCAGCACCCAGGACACTGAAGCTTTCTTT

clone size: -
J gene: TRBJ1-1
V gene: TRBV27
D gene: TRBD1
CDR3 protein: CASSFGDRAYTEAFF
CDR3 DNA: TGTGCCAGCAGTTTCGGGGACAGGGCCTACACTGAAGCTTTCTTT

clone size: many
J gene: TRBJ1-1
V gene: TRBV6-2/TRBV6-3
D gene: -
CDR3 protein: CASSYTRAAEAFF
CDR3 DNA: TGTGCCAGCAGTTACACGAGGGCCGCTGAAGCTTTCTTT

clone size: many
J gene: TRBJ2-2
V gene: TRBV19
D gene: -
CDR3 protein: CASSIWLGGEDTGELFF
CDR3 DNA: TGTGCCAGTAGTATATGGTTGGGAGGAGAAGACACCGGGGAGCTGTTTTTT

clone size: many
J gene: TRBJ2-2
V gene: TRBV11-2
D gene: TRBD2
CDR3 protein: CASSRREFGTGELFF
CDR3 DNA: TGTGCCAGCAGCAGGCGGGAGTTCGGCACCGGGGAGCTGTTTTTT

clone size: many
J gene: TRBJ2-1
V gene: TRBV28
D gene: TRBD1
CDR3 protein: CASRTGGNEQFF
CDR3 DNA: TGTGCCAGCAGGACAGGGGGCAATGAGCAGTTCTTC

clone size: many
J gene: TRBJ2-1
V gene: TRBV7-9
D gene: -
CDR3 protein: CASSLRGTEQFF
CDR3 DNA: TGTGCCAGCAGCTTAAGGGGGACTGAGCAGTTCTTC

clone size: many
J gene: TRBJ2-5
V gene: TRBV5-1
D gene: -
CDR3 protein: CASTLQETQYF
CDR3 DNA: TGCGCCAGCACCCTCCAAGAGACCCAGTACTTC

clone size: many
J gene: TRBJ2-1
V gene: TRBV6-6
D gene: TRBD2
CDR3 protein: CASSYARRRGLPNNEQFF
CDR3 DNA: TGTGCCAGCAGTTACGCCCGGAGGCGGGGGTTGCCTAACAATGAGCAGTTCTTC

clone size: many
J gene: TRBJ1-5
V gene: TRBV7-9
D gene: -
CDR3 protein: CASSLGDGNQPQHF
CDR3 DNA: TGTGCCAGCAGCTTAGGGGACGGGAATCAGCCCCAGCATTTT

clone size: many
J gene: TRBJ2-7
V gene: TRBV20-1
D gene: -
CDR3 protein: CSALSYEQYF
CDR3 DNA: TGCAGTGCCCTGTCCTACGAGCAGTACTTC

clone size: few
J gene: TRBJ2-7
V gene: TRBV11-2
D gene: -
CDR3 protein: CASSLLGLQGSEQYF
CDR3 DNA: TGTGCCAGCAGCTTATTGGGGTTACAGGGAAGCGAGCAGTACTTC

clone size: few
J gene: TRBJ2-6
V gene: TRBV6-2/TRBV6-3
D gene: TRBD1
CDR3 protein: CASRPDRAGANVLTF
CDR3 DNA: TGTGCCAGCAGACCCGACAGGGCTGGGGCCAACGTCCTGACTTTC

clone size: -
J gene: TRBJ2-1
V gene: TRBV28
D gene: TRBD2
CDR3 protein: CASSLTSDEQFF
CDR3 DNA: TGTGCCAGCAGTCTGACTAGCGATGAGCAGTTCTTC

clone size: many
J gene: TRBJ2-1
V gene: TRBV29-1
D gene: -
CDR3 protein: CSGSGVSYNEQFF
CDR3 DNA: TGCAGCGGCTCGGGTGTCTCCTACAATGAGCAGTTCTTC

clone size: many
J gene: TRBJ2-1
V gene: TRBV20-1
D gene: TRBD2
CDR3 protein: CSATLPGLVDEQFF
CDR3 DNA: TGCAGTGCTACCCTGCCGGGACTAGTGGATGAGCAGTTCTTC

clone size: many
J gene: TRBJ2-3
V gene: TRBV29-1
D gene: -
CDR3 protein: CSVSGEAGTDTQYF
CDR3 DNA: TGCAGCGTTTCAGGGGAGGCGGGCACAGATACGCAGTATTTT

clone size: many
J gene: TRBJ2-5
V gene: TRBV27
D gene: TRBD2
CDR3 protein: CASSLLAAGTQYF
CDR3 DNA: TGTGCCAGCAGCCTCCTAGCGGCCGGGACCCAGTACTTC